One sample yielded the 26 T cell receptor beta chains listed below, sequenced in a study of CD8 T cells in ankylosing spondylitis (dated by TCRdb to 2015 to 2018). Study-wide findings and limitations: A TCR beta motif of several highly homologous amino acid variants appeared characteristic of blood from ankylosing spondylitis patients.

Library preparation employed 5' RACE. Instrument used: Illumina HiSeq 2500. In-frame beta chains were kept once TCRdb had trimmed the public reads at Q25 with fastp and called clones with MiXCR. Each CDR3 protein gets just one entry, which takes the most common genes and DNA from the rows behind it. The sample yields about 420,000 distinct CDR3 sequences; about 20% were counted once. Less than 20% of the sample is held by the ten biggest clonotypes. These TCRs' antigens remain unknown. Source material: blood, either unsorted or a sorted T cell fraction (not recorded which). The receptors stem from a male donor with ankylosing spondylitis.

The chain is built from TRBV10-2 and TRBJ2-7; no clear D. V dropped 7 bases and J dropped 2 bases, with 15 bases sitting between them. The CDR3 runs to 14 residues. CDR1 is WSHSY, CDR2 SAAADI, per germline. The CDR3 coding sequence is TGCGCCAGCAATTTTAACGGTAAAACCTACGAGCAGTACTTC. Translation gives CASNFNGKTYEQYF.

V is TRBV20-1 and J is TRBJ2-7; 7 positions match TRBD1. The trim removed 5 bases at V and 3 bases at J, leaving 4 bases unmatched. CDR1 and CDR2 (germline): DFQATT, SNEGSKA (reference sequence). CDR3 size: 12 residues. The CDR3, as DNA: TGCAGTGCTTCCGGGACAGTCTACGAGCAGTACTTC. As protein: CSASGTVYEQYF.

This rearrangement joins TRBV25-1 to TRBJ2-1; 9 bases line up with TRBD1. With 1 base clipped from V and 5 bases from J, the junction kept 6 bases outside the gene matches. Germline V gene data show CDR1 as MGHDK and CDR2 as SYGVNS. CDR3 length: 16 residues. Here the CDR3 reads CASSESDRGRNNEQFF. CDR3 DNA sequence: TGTGCCAGCAGTGAATCGGACAGGGGAAGAAACAATGAGCAGTTCTTC.

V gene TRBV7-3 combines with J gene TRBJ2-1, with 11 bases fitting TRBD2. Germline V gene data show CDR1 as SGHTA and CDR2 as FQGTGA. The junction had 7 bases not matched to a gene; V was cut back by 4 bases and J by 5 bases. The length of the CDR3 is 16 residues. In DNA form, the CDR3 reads TGTGCCAGCAGCTCTCGATCGGGACTAGCGGACAATGAGCAGTTCTTC. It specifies CASSSRSGLADNEQFF.

CDR3 protein: CASSQGTPPDTQYF. In nucleotides, the CDR3 is TGTGCCAGCAGCCAAGGGACGCCGCCAGATACGCAGTATTTT. The V call is TRBV3-1, the J call TRBJ2-3; D gene ambiguous. Germline CDR1 and CDR2: LGHDT and YNNKEL (reference sequence). Deletions cut 1 base from V and 4 bases from J, with 9 bases between. CDR3 length: 14 residues.

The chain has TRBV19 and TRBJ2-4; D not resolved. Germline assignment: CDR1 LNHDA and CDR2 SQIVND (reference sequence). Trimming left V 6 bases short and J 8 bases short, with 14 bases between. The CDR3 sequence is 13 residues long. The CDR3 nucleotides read TGTGCCAGTAGCTGGGTGATCCCGGACATTCAGTACTTC. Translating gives CASSWVIPDIQYF.

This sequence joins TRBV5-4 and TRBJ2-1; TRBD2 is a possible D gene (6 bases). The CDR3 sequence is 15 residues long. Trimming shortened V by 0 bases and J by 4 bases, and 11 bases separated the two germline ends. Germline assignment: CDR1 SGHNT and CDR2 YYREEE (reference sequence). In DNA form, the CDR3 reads TGTGCCAGCAGCTTGGACCCGGGAGCTTACAATGAGCAGTTCTTC. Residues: CASSLDPGAYNEQFF.

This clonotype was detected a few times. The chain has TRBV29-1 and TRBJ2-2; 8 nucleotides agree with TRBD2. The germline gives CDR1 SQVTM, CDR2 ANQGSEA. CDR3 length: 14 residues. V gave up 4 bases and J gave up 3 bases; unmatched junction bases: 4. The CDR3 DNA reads TGCAGCGTTGCGGGGGGGGCCGACACCGGGGAGCTGTTTTTT. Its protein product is CSVAGGADTGELFF.

CDR3 residues: CASSLEGKQFF. CDR3 nucleotide sequence: TGCGCCAGCAGCTTGGAAGGCAAGCAGTTCTTC. This chain uses TRBV5-1 with TRBJ2-1; unclear D gene. Germline CDR1 and CDR2: SGHRS and YFSETQ. This CDR3 has 11 residues. Trimming left V 0 bases short and J 11 bases short, with 6 bases between. The full variable domain, with the rest looked up from reference TRBV5-1 and TRBJ2-1, is KAGVTQTPRYLIKTRGQQVTLSCSPISGHRSVSWYQQTPGQGLQFLFEYFSETQRNKGNFPGRFSGRQFSNSRSEMNVSTLELGDSALYLCASSLEGKQFFGPGTRLTVL.

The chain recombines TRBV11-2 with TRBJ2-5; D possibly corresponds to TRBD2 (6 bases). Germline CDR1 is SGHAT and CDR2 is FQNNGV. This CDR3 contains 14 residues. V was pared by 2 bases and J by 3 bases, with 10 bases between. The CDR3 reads CASSLMRGKETQYF. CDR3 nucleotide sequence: TGTGCCAGCAGCTTAATGCGGGGCAAAGAGACCCAGTACTTC.

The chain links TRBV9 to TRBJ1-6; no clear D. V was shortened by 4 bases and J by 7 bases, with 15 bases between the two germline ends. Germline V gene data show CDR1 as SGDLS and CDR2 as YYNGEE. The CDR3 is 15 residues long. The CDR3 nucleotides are TGTGCCAGCAGCTCGGGCACCTCCCGAAATTCACCCCTCCACTTT. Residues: CASSSGTSRNSPLHF.

CDR3 sequence (DNA): TGTGCCAGCAGCTTAGCAGACAGGGGTTATGGCTACACCTTC. Its protein is CASSLADRGYGYTF. The V call is TRBV11-2, the J call TRBJ1-2; 8 positions agree with TRBD1. CDR3 length: 14 amino acids. V was clipped by 1 base and J by 5 bases; unmatched bases: 3. Germline V gene lookup returns CDR1 SGHAT and CDR2 FQNNGV.

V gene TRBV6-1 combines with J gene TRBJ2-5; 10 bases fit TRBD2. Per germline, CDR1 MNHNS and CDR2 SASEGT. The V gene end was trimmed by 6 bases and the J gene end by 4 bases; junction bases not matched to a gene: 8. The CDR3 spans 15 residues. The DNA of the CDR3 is TGTGCCAGCAGCGGCCCGGGACTAGCGATAGAGACCCAGTACTTC. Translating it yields CASSGPGLAIETQYF.

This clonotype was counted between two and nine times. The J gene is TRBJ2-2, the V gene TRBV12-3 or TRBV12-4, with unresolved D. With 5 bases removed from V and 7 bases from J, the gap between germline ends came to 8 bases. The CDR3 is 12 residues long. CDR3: CASSPSVGELFF. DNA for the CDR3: TGTGCCAGCAGTCCCTCCGTCGGGGAGCTGTTTTTT.

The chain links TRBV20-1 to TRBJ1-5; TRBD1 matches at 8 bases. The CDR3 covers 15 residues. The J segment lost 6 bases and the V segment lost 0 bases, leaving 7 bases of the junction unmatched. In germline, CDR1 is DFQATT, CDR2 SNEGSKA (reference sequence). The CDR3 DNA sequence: TGCAGTGCTAGAGACCAAGGACAGGGCCCTCAGCCCCAGCATTTT. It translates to CSARDQGQGPQPQHF.

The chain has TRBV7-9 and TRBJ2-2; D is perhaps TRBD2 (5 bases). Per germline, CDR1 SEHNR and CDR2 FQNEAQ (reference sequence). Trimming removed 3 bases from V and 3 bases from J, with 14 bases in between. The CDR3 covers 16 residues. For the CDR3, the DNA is TGTGCCAGCAGCTTTAATCCGGGGATCGACACCGGGGAGCTGTTTTTT. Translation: CASSFNPGIDTGELFF. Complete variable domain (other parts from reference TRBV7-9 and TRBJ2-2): DTGVSQNPRHKITKRGQNVTFRCDPISEHNRLYWYRQTLGQGPEFLTYFQNEAQLEKSRLLSDRFSAERPKGSFSTLEIQRTEQGDSAMYLCASSFNPGIDTGELFFGEGSRLTVL.

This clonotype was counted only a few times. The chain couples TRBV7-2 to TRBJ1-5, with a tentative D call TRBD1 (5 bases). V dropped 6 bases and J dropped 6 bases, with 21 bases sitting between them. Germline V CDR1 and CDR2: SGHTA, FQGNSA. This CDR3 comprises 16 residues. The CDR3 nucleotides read TGTGCCAGCAGTTGGCGGGGGGAGAATTTGGGTCAGCCCCAGCATTTT. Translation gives CASSWRGENLGQPQHF.

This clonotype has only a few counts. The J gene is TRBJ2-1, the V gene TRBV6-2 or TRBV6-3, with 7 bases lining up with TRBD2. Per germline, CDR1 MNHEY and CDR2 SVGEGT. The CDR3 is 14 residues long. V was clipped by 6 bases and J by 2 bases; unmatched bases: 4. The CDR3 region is CASRSGGAYNEQFF. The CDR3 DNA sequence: TGTGCCAGCAGATCGGGAGGAGCCTACAATGAGCAGTTCTTC.

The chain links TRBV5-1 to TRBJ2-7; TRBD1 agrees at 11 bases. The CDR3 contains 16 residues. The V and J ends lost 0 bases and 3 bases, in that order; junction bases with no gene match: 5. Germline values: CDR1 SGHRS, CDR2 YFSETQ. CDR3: CASSLAIGTGGYEQYF. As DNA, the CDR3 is TGCGCCAGCAGCTTGGCGATCGGGACAGGGGGCTACGAGCAGTACTTC.

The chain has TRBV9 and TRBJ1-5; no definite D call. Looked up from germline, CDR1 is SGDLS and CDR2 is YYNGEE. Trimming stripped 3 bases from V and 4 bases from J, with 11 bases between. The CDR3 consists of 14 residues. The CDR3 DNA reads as TGTGCCAGCAGCGAGGGCAGACCAAATCAGCCCCAGCATTTT. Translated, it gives CASSEGRPNQPQHF. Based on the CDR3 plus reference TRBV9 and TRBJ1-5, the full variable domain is DSGVTQTPKHLITATGQRVTLRCSPRSGDLSVYWYQQSLDQGLQFLIQYYNGEERAKGNILERFSAQQFPDLHSELNLSSLELGDSALYFCASSEGRPNQPQHFGDGTRLSIL.

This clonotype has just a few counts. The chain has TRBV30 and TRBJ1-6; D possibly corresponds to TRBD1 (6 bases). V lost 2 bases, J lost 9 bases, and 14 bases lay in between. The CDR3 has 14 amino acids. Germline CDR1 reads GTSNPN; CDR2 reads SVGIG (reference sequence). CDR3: CAWSQGNRGSPLHF. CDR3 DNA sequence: TGTGCCTGGAGTCAGGGGAATAGGGGTTCACCCCTCCACTTT.

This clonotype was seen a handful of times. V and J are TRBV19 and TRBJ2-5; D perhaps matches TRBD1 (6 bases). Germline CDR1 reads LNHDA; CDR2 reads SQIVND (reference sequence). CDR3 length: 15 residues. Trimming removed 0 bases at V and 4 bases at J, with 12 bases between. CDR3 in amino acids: CASSIDSGDRETQYF. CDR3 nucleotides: TGTGCCAGTAGTATAGATTCAGGGGATCGAGAGACCCAGTACTTC.

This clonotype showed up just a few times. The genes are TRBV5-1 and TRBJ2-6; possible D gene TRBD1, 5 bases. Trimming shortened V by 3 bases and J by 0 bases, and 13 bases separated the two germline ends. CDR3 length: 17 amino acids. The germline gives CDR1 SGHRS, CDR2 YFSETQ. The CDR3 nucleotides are TGCGCCAGCAGCTGGACAACGAGCTACTCTGGGGCCAACGTCCTGACTTTC. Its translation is CASSWTTSYSGANVLTF.

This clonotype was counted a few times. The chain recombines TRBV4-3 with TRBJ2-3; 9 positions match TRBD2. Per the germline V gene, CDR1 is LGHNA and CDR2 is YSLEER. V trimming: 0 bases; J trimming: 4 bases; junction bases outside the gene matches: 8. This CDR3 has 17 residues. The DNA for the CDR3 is TGCGCCAGCAGCCAAGATGTAGCGGGAGATGGATCAGATACGCAGTATTTT. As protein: CASSQDVAGDGSDTQYF.

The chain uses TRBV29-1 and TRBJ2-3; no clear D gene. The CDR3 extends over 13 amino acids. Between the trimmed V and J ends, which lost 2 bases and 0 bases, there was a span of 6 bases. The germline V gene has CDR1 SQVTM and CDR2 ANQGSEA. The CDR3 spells CSVELSSTDTQYF. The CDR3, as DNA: TGCAGCGTTGAATTAAGTAGCACAGATACGCAGTATTTT.

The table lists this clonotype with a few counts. CDR3 protein: CASSMGREETQYF. DNA of the CDR3: TGTGCCAGTAGTATGGGGAGAGAAGAGACCCAGTACTTC. V and J are TRBV19 and TRBJ2-5; maybe TRBD2 (5 bases). There are 13 residues in the CDR3. With 3 bases removed from V and 3 bases from J, the gap between germline ends came to 8 bases. The germline V gene has CDR1 LNHDA and CDR2 SQIVND (reference sequence).